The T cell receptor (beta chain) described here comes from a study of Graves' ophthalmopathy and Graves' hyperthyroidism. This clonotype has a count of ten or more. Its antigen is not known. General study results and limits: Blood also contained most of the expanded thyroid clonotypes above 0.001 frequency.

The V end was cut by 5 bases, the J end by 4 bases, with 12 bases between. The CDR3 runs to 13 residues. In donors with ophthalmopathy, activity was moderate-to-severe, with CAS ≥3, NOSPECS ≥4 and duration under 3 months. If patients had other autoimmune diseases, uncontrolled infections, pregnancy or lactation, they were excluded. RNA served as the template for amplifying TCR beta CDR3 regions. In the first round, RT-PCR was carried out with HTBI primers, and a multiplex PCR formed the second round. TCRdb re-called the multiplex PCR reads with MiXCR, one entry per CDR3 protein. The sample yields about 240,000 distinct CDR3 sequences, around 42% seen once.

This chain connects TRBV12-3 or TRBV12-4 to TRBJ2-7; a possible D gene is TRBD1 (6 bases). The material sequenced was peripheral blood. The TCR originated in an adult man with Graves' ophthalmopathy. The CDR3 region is CASSPQQGYEQYF. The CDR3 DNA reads TGTGCCAGCAGTCCCCAACAGGGTTACGAGCAGTACTTC.